Listed below are T cell receptor beta chains from one sample, sequenced in a study of Ad26.COV2.S vaccination and SARS-CoV-2 variants. TCRdb keeps only in-frame clones here, not all; method: immunoSEQ multiplex PCR. The sample yields approximately 420,000 clones, around 85% seen once. Sequencing was performed on peripheral blood, taken in a trial of Ad26.COV2.S vaccine versus placebo. All receptors derive from a person aged 18 to 65 who received the Ad26.COV2.S COVID-19 vaccine or a placebo. The CDR3 runs from the conserved cysteine through the conserved F or W. The order of the fields is V gene, J gene, D gene, clone size, CDR3 DNA, CDR3 protein. D genes are given only for firm matches. The listing skips clone size in some rows; elsewhere it reads once, few, many or a size class.

TRBV29-1	TRBJ1-2	TRBD1	.	TGCAGCGTCGGAGTGACAGGGGAGGGCTACACCTTC	CSVGVTGEGYTF
TRBV3-1/TRBV3-2	TRBJ1-1	.	.	TGTGCCAGCAGCCAAGATCTAGGCAACACTGAAGCTTTCTTT	CASSQDLGNTEAFF
TRBV4-3	TRBJ2-1	TRBD2	.	TGCGCCAGCAGCCAAGATCGGGCAGCCTTTGAGGGAGGGAATGAGCAGTTCTTC	CASSQDRAAFEGGNEQFF
TRBV5-6	TRBJ1-1	.	.	TGTGCCAGCAGCTTGCTCGGACGGAACACTGAAGCTTTCTTT	CASSLLGRNTEAFF
TRBV12-3/TRBV12-4	TRBJ1-5	.	.	TGTGCCAGCAGTTTCTCGGGAAATCAGCCCCAGCATTTT	CASSFSGNQPQHF
TRBV12-5	TRBJ1-6	.	.	TGTGCTAGTGGTTTGGCGACAGAAGTTAGCTTTGGGTCACCCCTCCACTTT	CASGLATEVSFGSPLHF
TRBV7-9	TRBJ1-5	.	.	TGTGCCAGCAGCTTAGCAGGGCTTGGCAATCAGCCCCAGCATTTT	CASSLAGLGNQPQHF
TRBV6-1	TRBJ2-5	TRBD2	once	TGTGCCAGCAGTGACCTAGCGGGGGAGACCCAGTACTTC	CASSDLAGETQYF
TRBV2	TRBJ2-5	TRBD2	.	TGTGCCAGCAGTGATCCGCAGGGTACTAGCGGGGGGGAGACCCAGTACTTC	CASSDPQGTSGGETQYF
TRBV14	TRBJ2-1	.	.	TGTGCCAGCAGCCCAGGGGGGACCTTAAGCGGTGAGCAGTTCTTC	CASSPGGTLSGEQFF
TRBV9	TRBJ1-1	.	once	TGTGCCAGCAGCGTAGTTGTGGGGGACACTGAAGCTTTCTTT	CASSVVVGDTEAFF
TRBV6-5	TRBJ2-7	.	.	TGTGCCAGCGGAGGAGGGACCTTGTCCTACGAGCAGTACTTC	CASGGGTLSYEQYF
TRBV12-5	TRBJ2-7	.	.	TGTGCTAGTGGTTTTTTCCCTTTCTCCTACGAGCAGTACTTC	CASGFFPFSYEQYF
TRBV5-1	TRBJ1-1	TRBD1	.	TGCGCCAGCAGCGTCGACAGGGGGAACACTGAAGCTTTCTTT	CASSVDRGNTEAFF
TRBV7-6	TRBJ2-3	TRBD2	.	TGTGCCAGCAGCACTAGACTAGCGGGGTCCTCCACAGATACGCAGTATTTT	CASSTRLAGSSTDTQYF
TRBV13	TRBJ1-1	.	once	TGTGCCAGCCTCCTGGAGCCGGGAGGGACTGAAGCTTTCTTT	CASLLEPGGTEAFF
TRBV5-1	TRBJ2-1	.	.	TGCGCCAGCAGCCTGGATGGGATGAGCTCCTACAATGAGCAGTTCTTC	CASSLDGMSSYNEQFF
TRBV2	TRBJ1-5	TRBD1	.	TGTGCCAGTAACGACAGGGGACTTGGGGCCCAGCATTTT	CASNDRGLGAQHF
TRBV18	TRBJ1-5	TRBD1	few	TGTGCCAGCTCACCACGAGACAGGGAAGATCAGCCCCAGCATTTT	CASSPRDREDQPQHF
TRBV6-1	TRBJ2-3	.	.	TGTGCCAGCAGTGAGGTGGGGGCCGGCGGAACGCAGTATTTT	CASSEVGAGGTQYF
TRBV5-1	TRBJ2-7	.	.	TGCGCCAGCAGCTTGGACTACAAGCAGTACTTC	CASSLDYKQYF
TRBV4-1	TRBJ1-5	.	.	TGCGCCAGCAGCCAAGAGCAACAGGGCCGGAATCAGCCCCAGCATTTT	CASSQEQQGRNQPQHF
TRBV4-3	TRBJ1-2	TRBD1	.	TGCGCCAGCAGCCAGGACAGGGTTGGAGGCTACACCTTC	CASSQDRVGGYTF
TRBV6-5	TRBJ2-2	TRBD2	.	TGTGCCAGCAGTTCACCCCACGCGGGGGGGACCGGGGAGCTGTTTTTT	CASSSPHAGGTGELFF
TRBV24-1	TRBJ2-7	.	.	TGTGCCACCAGTGATTTGAATACGGGTGAGCAGTACTTC	CATSDLNTGEQYF
TRBV6-2/TRBV6-3	TRBJ2-7	TRBD1	.	TGTGCCAGCAGTTACTCTCCCAGGACAGGGGTATACGAGCAGTACTTC	CASSYSPRTGVYEQYF
TRBV19	TRBJ2-7	TRBD1	.	TGTGCCAGTAGTACGGACAGGGAGGATCCCGAGCAGTACTTC	CASSTDREDPEQYF
TRBV5-1	TRBJ2-7	.	once	TGCGCCAGCAGCTTGGCAGGGAAGGAGCAGTACTTC	CASSLAGKEQYF
TRBV18	TRBJ1-4	TRBD1	.	TGTGCCAGCTCTCGGGACAGGGCAGGTGAAAAACTGTTTTTT	CASSRDRAGEKLFF
TRBV2	TRBJ1-1	.	once	TGTGCCAGCAGTGAAGCCCCAGGGCCGAACACTGAAGCTTTCTTT	CASSEAPGPNTEAFF
TRBV5-6	TRBJ1-4	.	.	TGTGCCAGCAGCTCTACTAGTGAAAAACTGTTTTTT	CASSSTSEKLFF
TRBV5-1	TRBJ1-2	.	.	TGCGCCAGCAGCCCGCTGGGGACGCCTTATGGCTACACCTTC	CASSPLGTPYGYTF
TRBV2	TRBJ1-5	.	.	TGTGCCAGCAGGTCGGACGGGAGCAATCAGCCCCAGCATTTT	CASRSDGSNQPQHF
TRBV4-1	TRBJ1-5	.	.	TGCGCCAGCAGCCAAGATACCGACCTTCAGCCCCAGCATTTT	CASSQDTDLQPQHF
TRBV11-2	TRBJ2-5	TRBD1	.	TGTGCCAGCAGCCCCGGGACAGGGTATCGGGAGACCCAGTACTTC	CASSPGTGYRETQYF
TRBV2	TRBJ1-1	.	once	TGTGCCAGCAGTTCCCGACATTCCGTCGGTGAAGCTTTCTTT	CASSSRHSVGEAFF
TRBV5-1	TRBJ2-7	.	.	TGCGCCAGCAGTGGGGCCGTCGGTGAGCAGTACTTC	CASSGAVGEQYF
TRBV6-2/TRBV6-3	TRBJ2-3	TRBD1	.	TGTGCCAGCAGTTCATCCGGGACAGGGGGTGCAGATACGCAGTATTTT	CASSSSGTGGADTQYF
TRBV28	TRBJ2-5	.	once	TGTGCCAGCAGTTTATATGAGACCCAGTACTTC	CASSLYETQYF
TRBV25-1	TRBJ2-7	TRBD1	once	TGTGCCAGCAGTGGGACAGGGACCCACGAGCAGTACTTC	CASSGTGTHEQYF
TRBV15	TRBJ2-3	.	.	TGTGCCACCAGCAGAGGGAGCGCCACAGATACGCAGTATTTT	CATSRGSATDTQYF
TRBV18	TRBJ2-7	.	.	TGTGCCAGCTCACCACAGGATACCTACGAGCAGTACTTC	CASSPQDTYEQYF
TRBV5-5	TRBJ2-1	TRBD1	.	TGTGCCAGCAGCCTCGCGACAGGGGGCCTCTACAATGAGCAGTTCTTC	CASSLATGGLYNEQFF
TRBV5-4	TRBJ1-6	.	.	TGTGCCAGCAGCTTGATGGGGGGCCCTCTGAATTCACCCCTCCACTTT	CASSLMGGPLNSPLHF
TRBV11-2	TRBJ2-7	.	.	TGTGCCAGCAGCTTAGATCTCGCAGGGGGGTACGAGCAGTACTTC	CASSLDLAGGYEQYF
TRBV7-6	TRBJ1-1	.	.	TGTGCCAGCAGCAAGGGGTCCATGAACACTGAAGCTTTCTTT	CASSKGSMNTEAFF
TRBV10-3	TRBJ2-5	TRBD2	.	TGTGCCATCAGTGAGACCCGGACTAGTATAGAGACCCAGTACTTC	CAISETRTSIETQYF
TRBV7-2	TRBJ1-1	.	once	TGTGCCAGCAGCATTAGCATCGGTACACGGAGAGGAATGAACACTGAAGCTTTCTTT	CASSISIGTRRGMNTEAFF
TRBV7-9	TRBJ2-3	TRBD1	.	TGTGCCAGCAGCTTGGGGGACAGGCACTCTCAAGATACGCAGTATTTT	CASSLGDRHSQDTQYF
TRBV5-1	TRBJ2-1	TRBD2	.	TGCGCCAGCAGCTTGGATCGGGGGGGCCATTACAATGAGCAGTTCTTC	CASSLDRGGHYNEQFF
TRBV27	TRBJ2-7	TRBD1	.	TGTGCCAGCAGACCACCCGGACAGGGCGAGTACTTC	CASRPPGQGEYF
TRBV6-6	TRBJ2-2	.	.	TGTGCCAGCATTAACGACACGGCGAACACCGGGGAGCTGTTTTTT	CASINDTANTGELFF
TRBV19	TRBJ1-5	.	few	TGTGCCAGTAGGCAGCCAAGATATAGTCAGCCCCAGCATTTT	CASRQPRYSQPQHF